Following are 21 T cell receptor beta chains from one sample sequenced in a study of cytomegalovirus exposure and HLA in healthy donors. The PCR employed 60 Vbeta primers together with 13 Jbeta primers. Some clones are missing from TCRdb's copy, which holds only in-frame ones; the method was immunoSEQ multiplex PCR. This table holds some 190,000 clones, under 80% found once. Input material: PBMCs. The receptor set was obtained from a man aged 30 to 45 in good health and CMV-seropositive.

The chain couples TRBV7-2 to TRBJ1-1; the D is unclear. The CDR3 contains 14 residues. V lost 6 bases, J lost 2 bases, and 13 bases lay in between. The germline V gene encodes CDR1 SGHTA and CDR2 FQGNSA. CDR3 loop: CASRVREFNTEAFF. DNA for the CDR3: TGTGCCAGCAGGGTTCGGGAGTTCAACACTGAAGCTTTCTTT.

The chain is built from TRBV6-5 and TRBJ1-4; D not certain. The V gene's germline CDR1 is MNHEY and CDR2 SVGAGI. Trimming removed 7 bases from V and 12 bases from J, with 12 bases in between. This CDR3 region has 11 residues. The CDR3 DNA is TGTGCCAGCAAATCAGCCGAGGAACTGTTTTTT. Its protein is CASKSAEELFF.

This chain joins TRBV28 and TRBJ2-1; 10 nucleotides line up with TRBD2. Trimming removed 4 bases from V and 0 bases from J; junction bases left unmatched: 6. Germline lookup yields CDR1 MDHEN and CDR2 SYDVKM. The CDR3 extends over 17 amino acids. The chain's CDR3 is CASSSSASGSSYNEQFF. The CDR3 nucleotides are TGTGCCAGCAGTTCCTCCGCTAGCGGGAGCTCCTACAATGAGCAGTTCTTC.

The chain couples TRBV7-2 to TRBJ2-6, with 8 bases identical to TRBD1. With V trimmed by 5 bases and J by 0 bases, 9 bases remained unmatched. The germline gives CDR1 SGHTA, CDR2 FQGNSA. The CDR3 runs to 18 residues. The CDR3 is CASSGRGTGSSGANVLTF. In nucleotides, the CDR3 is TGTGCCAGCAGCGGAAGAGGGACAGGATCCTCTGGGGCCAACGTCCTGACTTTC. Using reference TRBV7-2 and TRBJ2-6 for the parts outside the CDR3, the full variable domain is GAGVSQSPSNKVTEKGKDVELRCDPISGHTALYWYRQSLGQGLEFLIYFQGNSAPDKSGLPSDRFSAERTGGSVSTLTIQRTQQEDSAVYLCASSGRGTGSSGANVLTFGAGSRLTVL.

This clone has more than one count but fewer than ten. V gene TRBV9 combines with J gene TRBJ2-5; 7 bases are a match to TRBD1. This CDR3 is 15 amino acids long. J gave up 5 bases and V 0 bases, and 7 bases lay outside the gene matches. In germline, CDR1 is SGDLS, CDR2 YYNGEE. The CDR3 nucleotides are TGTGCCAGCAGCGTAGAACAGGGGTTGGGGGAGACCCAGTACTTC. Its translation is CASSVEQGLGETQYF. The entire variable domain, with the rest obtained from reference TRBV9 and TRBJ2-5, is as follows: DSGVTQTPKHLITATGQRVTLRCSPRSGDLSVYWYQQSLDQGLQFLIQYYNGEERAKGNILERFSAQQFPDLHSELNLSSLELGDSALYFCASSVEQGLGETQYFGPGTRLLVL.

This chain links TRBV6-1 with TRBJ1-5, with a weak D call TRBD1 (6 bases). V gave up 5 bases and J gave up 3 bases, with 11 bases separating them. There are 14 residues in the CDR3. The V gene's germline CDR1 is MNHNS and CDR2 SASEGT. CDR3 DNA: TGTGCCAGCAGTTATACAGGGTTCAATCAGCCCCAGCATTTT. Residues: CASSYTGFNQPQHF.

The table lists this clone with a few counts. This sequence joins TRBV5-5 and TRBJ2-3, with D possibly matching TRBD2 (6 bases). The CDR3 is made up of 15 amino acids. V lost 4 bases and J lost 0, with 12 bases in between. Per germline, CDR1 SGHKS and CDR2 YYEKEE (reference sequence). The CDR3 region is CASSGQRVSTDTQYF. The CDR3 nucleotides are TGTGCCAGCAGCGGCCAGCGGGTGAGCACAGATACGCAGTATTTT.

CDR3 coding DNA: TGTGCCAGCAACGACCGGGACAGCGTCTACGAGCAGTACTTC. Translation gives CASNDRDSVYEQYF. This sequence joins TRBV7-2 and TRBJ2-7, with 7 bases identical to TRBD1. With 7 bases clipped from V and 3 bases from J, the junction kept 9 bases outside the gene matches. CDR3 length: 14 residues. Germline V lookup: CDR1 SGHTA, CDR2 FQGNSA.

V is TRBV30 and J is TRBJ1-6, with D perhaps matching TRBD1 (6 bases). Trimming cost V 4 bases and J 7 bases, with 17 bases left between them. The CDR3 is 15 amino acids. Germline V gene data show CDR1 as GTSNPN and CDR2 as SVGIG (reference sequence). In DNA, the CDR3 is TGTGCCTGGAAGGGACAAGGGATAGACAATTCACCCCTCCACTTT. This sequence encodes CAWKGQGIDNSPLHF.

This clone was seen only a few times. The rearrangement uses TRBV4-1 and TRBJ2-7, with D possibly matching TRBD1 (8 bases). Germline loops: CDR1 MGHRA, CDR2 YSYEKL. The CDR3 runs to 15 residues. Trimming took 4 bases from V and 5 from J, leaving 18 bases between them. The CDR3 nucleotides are TGCGCCAGCAGCCTAACAGGGGGGGAGACCGACGAGCAGTACTTC. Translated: CASSLTGGETDEQYF.

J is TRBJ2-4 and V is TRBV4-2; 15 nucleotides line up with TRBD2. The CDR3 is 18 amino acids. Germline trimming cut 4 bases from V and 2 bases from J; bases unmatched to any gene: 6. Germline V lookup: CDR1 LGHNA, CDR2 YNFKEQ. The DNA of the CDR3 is TGTGCCAGCAGCCCTCGGACTAGCGGGGGGGCGACCAAAAACATTCAGTACTTC. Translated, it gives CASSPRTSGGATKNIQYF.

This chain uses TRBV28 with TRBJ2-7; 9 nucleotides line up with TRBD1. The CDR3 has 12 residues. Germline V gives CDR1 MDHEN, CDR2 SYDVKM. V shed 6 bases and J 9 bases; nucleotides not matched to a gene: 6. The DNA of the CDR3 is TGTGCCAGCAGGACAGGGGGGGGTGCGCAGTACTTC. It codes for CASRTGGGAQYF.

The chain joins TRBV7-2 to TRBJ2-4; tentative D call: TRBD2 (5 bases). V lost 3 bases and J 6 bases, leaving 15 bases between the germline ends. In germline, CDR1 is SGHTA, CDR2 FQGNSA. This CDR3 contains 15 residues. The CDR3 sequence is CASSFQQRPGNIQYF. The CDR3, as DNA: TGTGCCAGCAGCTTCCAACAGCGGCCGGGAAACATTCAGTACTTC.

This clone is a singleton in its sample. The CDR3 region is CASSPGVSGGNTDTQYF. CDR3 DNA: TGTGCCAGCAGCCCCGGGGTTAGCGGGGGTAACACAGATACGCAGTATTTT. The V and J genes are TRBV9 and TRBJ2-3, with 9 bases fitting TRBD2. Looked up from germline, CDR1 is SGDLS and CDR2 is YYNGEE. The V gene end was trimmed by 4 bases and the J gene end by 2 bases; junction bases not matched to a gene: 11. This CDR3 has 17 amino acids.

This CDR3 is CASSGGRLRERSSAGKGIGELFF. CDR3 sequence (DNA): TGTGCCAGCAGCGGGGGGCGTTTGAGGGAAAGGTCGTCTGCAGGGAAAGGGATCGGGGAGCTGTTTTTT. The rearrangement links TRBV9 to TRBJ2-2; a weak D match, TRBD1 (6 bases). Germline V CDR1 and CDR2: SGDLS, YYNGEE. The CDR3 has 23 residues. V gave up 3 bases and J gave up 7 bases, with 40 bases separating them. The entire variable domain, with the rest obtained from reference TRBV9 and TRBJ2-2, is as follows: DSGVTQTPKHLITATGQRVTLRCSPRSGDLSVYWYQQSLDQGLQFLIQYYNGEERAKGNILERFSAQQFPDLHSELNLSSLELGDSALYFCASSGGRLRERSSAGKGIGELFFGEGSRLTVL.

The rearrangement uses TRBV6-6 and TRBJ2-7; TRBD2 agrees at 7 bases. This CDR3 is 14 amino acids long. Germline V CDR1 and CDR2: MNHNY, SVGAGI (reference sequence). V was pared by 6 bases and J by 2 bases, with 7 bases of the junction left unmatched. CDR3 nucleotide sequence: TGTGCCAGCAGCTCTAGCGGTACTCCCTACGAGCAGTACTTC. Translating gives CASSSSGTPYEQYF.

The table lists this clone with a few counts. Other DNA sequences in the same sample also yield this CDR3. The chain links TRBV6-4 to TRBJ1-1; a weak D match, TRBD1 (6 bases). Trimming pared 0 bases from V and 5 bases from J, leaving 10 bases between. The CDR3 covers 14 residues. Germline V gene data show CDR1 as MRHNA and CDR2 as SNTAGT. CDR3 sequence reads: CASSDSSRGTEAFF. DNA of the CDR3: TGTGCCAGCAGTGACTCGAGCAGGGGAACTGAAGCTTTCTTT.

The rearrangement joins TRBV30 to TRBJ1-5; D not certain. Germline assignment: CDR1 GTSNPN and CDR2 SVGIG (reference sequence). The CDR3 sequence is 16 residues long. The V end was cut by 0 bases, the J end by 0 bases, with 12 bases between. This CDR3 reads CAWSVNRTYSNQPQHF. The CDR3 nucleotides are TGTGCCTGGAGTGTAAACAGAACCTATAGCAATCAGCCCCAGCATTTT.

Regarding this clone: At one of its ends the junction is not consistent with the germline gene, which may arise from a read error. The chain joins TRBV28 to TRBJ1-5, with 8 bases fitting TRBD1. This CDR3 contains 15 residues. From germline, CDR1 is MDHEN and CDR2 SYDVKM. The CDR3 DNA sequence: TGCGGGACAGGCTCCTCGGCGCGGGACAATCAGCCCCAGCATTTT. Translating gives CGTGSSARDNQPQHF.

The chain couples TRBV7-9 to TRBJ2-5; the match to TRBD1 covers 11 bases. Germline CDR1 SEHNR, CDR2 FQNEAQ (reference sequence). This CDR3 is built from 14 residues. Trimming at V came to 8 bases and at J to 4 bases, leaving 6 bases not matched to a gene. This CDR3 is CASDKGTGGETQYF. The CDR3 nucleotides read TGTGCCAGCGACAAAGGGACAGGGGGAGAGACCCAGTACTTC.

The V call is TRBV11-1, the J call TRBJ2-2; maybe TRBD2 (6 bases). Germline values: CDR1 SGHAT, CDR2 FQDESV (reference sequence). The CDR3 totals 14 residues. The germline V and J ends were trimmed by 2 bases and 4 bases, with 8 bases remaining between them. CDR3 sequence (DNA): TGTGCCAGCAGCTTAAGGGAGGTCACCGGGGAGCTGTTTTTT. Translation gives CASSLREVTGELFF.